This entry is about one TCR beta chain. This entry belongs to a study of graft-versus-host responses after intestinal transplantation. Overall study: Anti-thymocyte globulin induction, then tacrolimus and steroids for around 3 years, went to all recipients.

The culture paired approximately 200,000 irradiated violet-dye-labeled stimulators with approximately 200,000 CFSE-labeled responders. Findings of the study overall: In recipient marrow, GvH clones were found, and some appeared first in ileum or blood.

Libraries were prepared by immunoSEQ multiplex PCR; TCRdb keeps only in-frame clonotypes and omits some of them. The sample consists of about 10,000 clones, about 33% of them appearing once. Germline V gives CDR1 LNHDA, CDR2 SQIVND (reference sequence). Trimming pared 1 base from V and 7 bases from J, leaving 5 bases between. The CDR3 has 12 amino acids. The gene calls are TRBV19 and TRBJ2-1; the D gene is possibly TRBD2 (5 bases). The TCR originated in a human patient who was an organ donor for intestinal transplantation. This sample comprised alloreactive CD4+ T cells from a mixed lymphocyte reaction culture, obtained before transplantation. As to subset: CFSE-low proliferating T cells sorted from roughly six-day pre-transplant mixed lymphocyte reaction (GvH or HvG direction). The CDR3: CASSIGRNEQFF. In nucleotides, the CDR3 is TGTGCCAGTAGTATAGGGAGGAATGAGCAGTTCTTC.